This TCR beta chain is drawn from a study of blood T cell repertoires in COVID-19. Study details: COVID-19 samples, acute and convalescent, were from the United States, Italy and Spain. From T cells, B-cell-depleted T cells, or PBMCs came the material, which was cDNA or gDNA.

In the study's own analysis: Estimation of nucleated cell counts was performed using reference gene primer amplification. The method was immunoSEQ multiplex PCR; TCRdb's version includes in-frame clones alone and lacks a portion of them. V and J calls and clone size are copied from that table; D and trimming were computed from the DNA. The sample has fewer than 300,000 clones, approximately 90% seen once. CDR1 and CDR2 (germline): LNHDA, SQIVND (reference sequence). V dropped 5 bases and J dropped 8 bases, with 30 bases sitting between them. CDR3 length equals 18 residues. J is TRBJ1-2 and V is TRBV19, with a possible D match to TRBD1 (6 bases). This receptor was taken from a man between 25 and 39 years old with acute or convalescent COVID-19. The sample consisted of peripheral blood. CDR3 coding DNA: TGTGCCAGTAGTCAATTTTTGGACAGCCCCACCCTTTCGAGAGGCTACACCTTC. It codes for CASSQFLDSPTLSRGYTF. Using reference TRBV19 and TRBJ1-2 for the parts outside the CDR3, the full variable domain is DGGITQSPKYLFRKEGQNVTLSCEQNLNHDAMYWYRQDPGQGLRLIYYSQIVNDFQKGDIAEGYSVSREKKESFPLTVTSAQKNPTAFYLCASSQFLDSPTLSRGYTFGSGTRLTVV.